Listed below are T cell receptor beta chains from one sample, sequenced in a study of CD8 T cells in ankylosing spondylitis. MiXCR was run by TCRdb on the 5' RACE reads, yielding one entry per CDR3 protein. This sample has 300,000 to 400,000 distinct CDR3 sequences, with around a tenth found just once. The sequencing input was blood, either unsorted or a sorted T cell fraction (not recorded which). The receptors derive from a female donor with ankylosing spondylitis or in good health (not recorded which). The CDR3 runs from the conserved cysteine through the conserved F or W. A D gene is named only where the DNA matches it firmly. Not every row has a clone size; where given, it reads once, few, many or a size class.

CDR3aa	CDR3nt	d_gene	j_gene	abundance	v_gene
CASSLDREGLAVNVEQFF	TGTGCCAGCAGCCTGGACAGGGAGGGACTAGCGGTGAACGTTGAGCAGTTCTTC	TRBD2	TRBJ2-1	few	TRBV4-2
CCARISLTSGSYNEQFF	TGCTGTGCTAGGATTTCCTTGACTAGCGGTTCCTACAATGAGCAGTTCTTC	TRBD2	TRBJ2-1	-	TRBV20-1
CASSDRVPDTQYF	TGTGCCAGCAGCGACAGGGTCCCAGATACGCAGTATTTT	TRBD1	TRBJ2-3	few	TRBV5-6
CAISTTANTGELFF	TGTGCCATCAGTACAACAGCGAACACCGGGGAGCTGTTTTTT	-	TRBJ2-2	few	TRBV10-3
CASRRTSGSIGELFF	TGTGCCAGCAGAAGGACTAGCGGGAGTATCGGGGAGCTGTTTTTT	TRBD2	TRBJ2-2	-	TRBV12-3/TRBV12-4
CASSHGGTSGFF	TGTGCCAGCAGCCATGGGGGGACTAGCGGGTTCTTC	TRBD2	TRBJ2-1	few	TRBV12-3/TRBV12-4
CASSLDPGTDTQYF	TGCGCCAGCAGCTTGGACCCAGGGACAGATACGCAGTATTTT	-	TRBJ2-3	many	TRBV12-3/TRBV12-4
CSASRGSTSYNEQFF	TGCAGTGCTAGTCGGGGGTCCACCTCCTACAATGAGCAGTTCTTC	-	TRBJ2-1	many	TRBV20-1
CSLSRGHDYNEQFF	TGCAGCCTCTCAAGGGGGCATGACTACAATGAGCAGTTCTTC	TRBD1	TRBJ2-1	few	TRBV29-1
CASSLRGGGQGLEKLFF	TGTGCCAGCAGCTTGAGGGGTGGGGGACAGGGACTTGAAAAACTGTTTTTT	TRBD1	TRBJ1-4	-	TRBV5-5
CSEVIGTEAFF	TGCAGTGAAGTGATAGGAACTGAAGCTTTCTTT	-	TRBJ1-1	many	TRBV20-1
CASSLVLARKDTQYF	TGTGCCAGCAGCTTAGTACTAGCGAGAAAAGATACGCAGTATTTT	TRBD2	TRBJ2-3	-	TRBV7-2
CSSSLARGFSTDTQYF	TGCAGCAGCAGCTTGGCAAGGGGATTTAGCACAGATACGCAGTATTTT	-	TRBJ2-3	many	TRBV5-1
CSAFSPGQGADEQFF	TGCAGTGCTTTTTCACCGGGACAGGGGGCAGATGAGCAGTTCTTC	TRBD1	TRBJ2-1	many	TRBV20-1
CASSLGQHLSNQPQHF	TGTGCCAGCAGTTTAGGGCAGCACCTTAGCAATCAGCCCCAGCATTTT	-	TRBJ1-5	many	TRBV27
CASSSRDSRNTEAFF	TGTGCCAGCAGTTCAAGGGACAGTCGGAACACTGAAGCTTTCTTT	TRBD1	TRBJ1-1	many	TRBV12-3/TRBV12-4
CASSFETGELFF	TGTGCCAGCAGTTTCGAGACCGGGGAGCTGTTTTTT	-	TRBJ2-2	few	TRBV6-5
CASSRLTGGPYEQYF	TGCGCCAGCAGCCGCTTGACAGGGGGCCCCTACGAGCAGTACTTC	TRBD1	TRBJ2-7	many	TRBV5-1
CASSYAWVGASNTEAFF	TGTGCCAGCAGTTACGCATGGGTCGGGGCGTCGAACACTGAAGCTTTCTTT	-	TRBJ1-1	-	TRBV6-2/TRBV6-3
CASSQGASGFYEQYF	TGCGCCAGCAGCCAAGGGGCTAGCGGGTTTTACGAGCAGTACTTC	TRBD2	TRBJ2-7	many	TRBV4-3
CASSFQRGPHGELFF	TGCGCCAGCAGCTTCCAGCGGGGTCCTCACGGGGAGCTGTTTTTT	TRBD2	TRBJ2-2	-	TRBV5-1
CASSTWGSYNEQFF	TGTGCCAGCAGCACCTGGGGCTCTTACAATGAGCAGTTCTTC	-	TRBJ2-1	many	TRBV7-2
CASSMQGAGTEAFF	TGTGCCAGTAGTATGCAGGGGGCAGGAACTGAAGCTTTCTTT	TRBD1	TRBJ1-1	few	TRBV19